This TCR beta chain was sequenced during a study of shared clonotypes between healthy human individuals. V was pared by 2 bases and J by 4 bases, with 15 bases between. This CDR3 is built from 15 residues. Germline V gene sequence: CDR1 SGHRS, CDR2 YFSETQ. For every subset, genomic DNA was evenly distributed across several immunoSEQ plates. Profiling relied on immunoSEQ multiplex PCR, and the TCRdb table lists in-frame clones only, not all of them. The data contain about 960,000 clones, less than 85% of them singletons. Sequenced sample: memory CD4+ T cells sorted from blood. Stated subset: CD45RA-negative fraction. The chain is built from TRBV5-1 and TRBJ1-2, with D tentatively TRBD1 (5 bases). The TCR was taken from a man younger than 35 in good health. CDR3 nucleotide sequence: TGCGCCAGCAGCTTAGAAGGGGTCATCCGCTATGGCTACACCTTC. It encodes CASSLEGVIRYGYTF. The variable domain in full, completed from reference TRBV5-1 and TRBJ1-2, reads KAGVTQTPRYLIKTRGQQVTLSCSPISGHRSVSWYQQTPGQGLQFLFEYFSETQRNKGNFPGRFSGRQFSNSRSEMNVSTLELGDSALYLCASSLEGVIRYGYTFGSGTRLTVV.